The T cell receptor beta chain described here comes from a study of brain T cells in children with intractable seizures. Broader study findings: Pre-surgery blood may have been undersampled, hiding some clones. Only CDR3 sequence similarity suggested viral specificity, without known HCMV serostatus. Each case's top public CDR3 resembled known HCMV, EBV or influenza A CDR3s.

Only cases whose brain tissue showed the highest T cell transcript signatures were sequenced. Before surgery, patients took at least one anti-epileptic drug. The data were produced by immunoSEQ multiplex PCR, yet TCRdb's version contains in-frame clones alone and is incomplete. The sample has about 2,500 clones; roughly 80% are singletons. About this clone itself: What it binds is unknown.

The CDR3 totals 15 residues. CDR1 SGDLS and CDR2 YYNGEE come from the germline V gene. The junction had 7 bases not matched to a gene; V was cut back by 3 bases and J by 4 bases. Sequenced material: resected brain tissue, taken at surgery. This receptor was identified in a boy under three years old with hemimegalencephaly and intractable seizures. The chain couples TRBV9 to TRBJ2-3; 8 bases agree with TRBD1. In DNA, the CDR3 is TGTGCCAGCAGCGCTTCAGGGGGCGGGGCAGATACGCAGTATTTT. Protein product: CASSASGGGADTQYF.